This TCR beta chain was sequenced in a study of T cell repertoires in cytomegalovirus infection. For the study at large: Indications of both CMV infection and matching HLA type were provided by public TCR beta signatures.

Germline-derived CDR1 and CDR2 are SEHNR and FQNEAQ (reference sequence). This CDR3 is built from 14 residues. Trimming shortened V by 5 bases and J by 3 bases, and 13 bases separated the two germline ends. General study findings and limits: In two of eight donors, the top clonotype was HLA-C-restricted CMV-specific. Pooled public TCR beta family frequency picked out CMV carriers with the relevant HLA.

TCRdb used MiXCR to reprocess the reads, holding one entry per CDR3 protein. In the table there are 90,000 to 130,000 distinct CDR3 sequences, over 9% of which are singletons. This clonotype was recorded at least ten times. Its matching antigen is unknown. The chain recombines TRBV7-9 with TRBJ1-1, with unresolved D. This receptor was identified in a human donor in good health (CMV status not recorded). Some clones in this sample may be carry-over from other donors' samples. The sequencing input was PBMCs, sequenced either directly or after in vitro stimulation (not recorded which). CDR3 in amino acids: CASSLFKSDTEAFF. As DNA, the CDR3 is TGTGCCAGCAGCCTCTTTAAGTCGGACACTGAAGCTTTCTTT.